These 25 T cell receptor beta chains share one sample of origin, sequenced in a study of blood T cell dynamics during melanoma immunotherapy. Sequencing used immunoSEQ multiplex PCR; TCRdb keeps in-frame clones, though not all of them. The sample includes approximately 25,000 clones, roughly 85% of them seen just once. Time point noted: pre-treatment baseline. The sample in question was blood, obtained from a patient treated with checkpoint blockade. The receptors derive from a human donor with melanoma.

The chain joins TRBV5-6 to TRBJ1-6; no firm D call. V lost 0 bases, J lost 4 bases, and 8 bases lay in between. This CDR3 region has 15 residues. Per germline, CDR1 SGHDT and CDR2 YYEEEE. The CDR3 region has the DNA TGTGCCAGCAGCTTGGACGTGGCTTATAATTCACCCCTCCACTTT. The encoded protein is CASSLDVAYNSPLHF. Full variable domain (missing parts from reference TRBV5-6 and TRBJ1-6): DAGVTQSPTHLIKTRGQQVTLRCSPKSGHDTVSWYQQALGQGPQFIFQYYEEEERQRGNFPDRFSGHQFPNYSSELNVNALLLGDSALYLCASSLDVAYNSPLHFGNGTRLTVT.

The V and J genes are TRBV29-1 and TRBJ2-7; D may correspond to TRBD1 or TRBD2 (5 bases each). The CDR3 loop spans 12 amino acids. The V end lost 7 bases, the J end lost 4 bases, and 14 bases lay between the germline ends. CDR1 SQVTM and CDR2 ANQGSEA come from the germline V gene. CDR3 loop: CSGGAGRYEQYF. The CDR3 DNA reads TGCAGCGGAGGGGCGGGTCGGTACGAGCAGTACTTC.

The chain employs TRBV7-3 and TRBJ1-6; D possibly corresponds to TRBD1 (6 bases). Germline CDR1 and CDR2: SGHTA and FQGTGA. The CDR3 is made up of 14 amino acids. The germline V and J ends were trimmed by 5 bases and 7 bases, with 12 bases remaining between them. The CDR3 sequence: CASSLQGQNSPLHF. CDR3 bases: TGTGCCAGCAGCCTACAGGGCCAGAATTCACCCCTCCACTTT.

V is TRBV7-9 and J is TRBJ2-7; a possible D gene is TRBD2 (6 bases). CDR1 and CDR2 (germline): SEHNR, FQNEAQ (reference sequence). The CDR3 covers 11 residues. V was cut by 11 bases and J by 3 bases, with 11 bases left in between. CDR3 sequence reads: CAGEEIYEQYF. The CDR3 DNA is TGTGCCGGGGAGGAGATCTACGAGCAGTACTTC. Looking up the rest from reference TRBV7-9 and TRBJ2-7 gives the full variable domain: DTGVSQNPRHKITKRGQNVTFRCDPISEHNRLYWYRQTLGQGPEFLTYFQNEAQLEKSRLLSDRFSAERPKGSFSTLEIQRTEQGDSAMYLCAGEEIYEQYFGPGTRLTVT.

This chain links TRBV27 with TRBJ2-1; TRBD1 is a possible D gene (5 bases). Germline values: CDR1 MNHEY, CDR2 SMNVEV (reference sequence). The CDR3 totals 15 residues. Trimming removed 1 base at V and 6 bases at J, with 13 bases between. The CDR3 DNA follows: TGTGCCAGCAGTTTATTCCAGGGTGGCCCCAATGAGCAGTTCTTC. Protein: CASSLFQGGPNEQFF.

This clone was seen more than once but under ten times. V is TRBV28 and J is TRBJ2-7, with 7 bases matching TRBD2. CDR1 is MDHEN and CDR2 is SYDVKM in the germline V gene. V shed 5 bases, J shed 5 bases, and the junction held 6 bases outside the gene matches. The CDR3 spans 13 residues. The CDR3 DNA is TGTGCCAGCAGTCCCTGGGCGGGGGACGAGCAGTACTTC. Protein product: CASSPWAGDEQYF.

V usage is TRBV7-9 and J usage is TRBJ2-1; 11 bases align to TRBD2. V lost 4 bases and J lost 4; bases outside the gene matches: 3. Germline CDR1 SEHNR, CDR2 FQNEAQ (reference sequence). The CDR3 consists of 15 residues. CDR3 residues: CASSSTSGKYNEQFF. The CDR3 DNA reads TGTGCCAGCAGCTCGACTAGCGGGAAATACAATGAGCAGTTCTTC.

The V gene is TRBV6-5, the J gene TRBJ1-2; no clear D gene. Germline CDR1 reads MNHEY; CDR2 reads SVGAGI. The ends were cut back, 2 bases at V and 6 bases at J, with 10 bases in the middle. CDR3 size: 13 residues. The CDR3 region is CASSYTEENGYTF. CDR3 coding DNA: TGTGCCAGCAGTTACACGGAGGAGAATGGCTACACCTTC.

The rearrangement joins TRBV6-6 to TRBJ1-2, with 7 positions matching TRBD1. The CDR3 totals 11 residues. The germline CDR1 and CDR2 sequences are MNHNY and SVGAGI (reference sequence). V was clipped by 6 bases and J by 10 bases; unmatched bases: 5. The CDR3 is CASRRQGPYTF. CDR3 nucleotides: TGTGCCAGCAGAAGACAGGGCCCCTACACCTTC.

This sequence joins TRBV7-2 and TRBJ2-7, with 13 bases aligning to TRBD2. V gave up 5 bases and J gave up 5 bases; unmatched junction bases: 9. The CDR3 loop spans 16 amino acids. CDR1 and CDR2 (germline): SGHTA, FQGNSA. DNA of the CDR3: TGTGCCAGCAGCGATTTTACTAGCGGGAGGGCCCACGAGCAGTACTTC. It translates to CASSDFTSGRAHEQYF.

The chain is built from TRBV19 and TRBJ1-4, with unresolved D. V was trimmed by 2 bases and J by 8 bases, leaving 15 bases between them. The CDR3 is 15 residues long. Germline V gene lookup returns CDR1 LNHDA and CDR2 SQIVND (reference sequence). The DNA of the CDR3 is TGTGCCAGTAGTATAAAGGGCTGGGCCACGGAAAAACTGTTTTTT. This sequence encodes CASSIKGWATEKLFF.

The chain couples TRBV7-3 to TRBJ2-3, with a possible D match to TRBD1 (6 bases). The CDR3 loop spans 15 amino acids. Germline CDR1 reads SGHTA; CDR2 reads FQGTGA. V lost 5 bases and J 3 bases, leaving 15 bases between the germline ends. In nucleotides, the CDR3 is TGTGCCAGCAGCCCCACAGGGAGTAGAACAGATACGCAGTATTTT. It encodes CASSPTGSRTDTQYF.

The CDR3 DNA reads TGCGCCAGCAGTGGGGGACAGGGTCCCCAGCCCCAGCATTTT. Its translation is CASSGGQGPQPQHF. This chain connects TRBV10-2 to TRBJ1-5, with 9 nucleotides matching TRBD1. Germline-derived CDR1 and CDR2 are WSHSY and SAAADI. The CDR3 consists of 14 residues. V lost 4 bases, J lost 7 bases, and 5 bases stayed unmatched.

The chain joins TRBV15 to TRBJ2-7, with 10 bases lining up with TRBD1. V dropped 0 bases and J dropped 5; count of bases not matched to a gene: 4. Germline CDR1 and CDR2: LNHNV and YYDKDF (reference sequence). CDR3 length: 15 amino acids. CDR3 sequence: CATSRDRTGGHEQYF. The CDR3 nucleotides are TGTGCCACCAGCAGAGATAGGACAGGGGGGCACGAGCAGTACTTC.

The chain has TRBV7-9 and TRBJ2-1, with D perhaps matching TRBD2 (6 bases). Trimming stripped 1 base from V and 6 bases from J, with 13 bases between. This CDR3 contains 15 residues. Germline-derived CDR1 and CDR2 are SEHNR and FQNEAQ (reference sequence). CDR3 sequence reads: CASSLDGSRANEQFF. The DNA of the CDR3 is TGTGCCAGCAGCTTAGACGGGAGTCGGGCCAATGAGCAGTTCTTC.

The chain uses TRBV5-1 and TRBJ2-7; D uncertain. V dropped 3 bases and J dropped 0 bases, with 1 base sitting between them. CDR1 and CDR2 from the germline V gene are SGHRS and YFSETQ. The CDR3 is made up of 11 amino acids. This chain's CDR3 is CASSSSYEQYF. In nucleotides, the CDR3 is TGCGCCAGCAGCTCCTCCTACGAGCAGTACTTC. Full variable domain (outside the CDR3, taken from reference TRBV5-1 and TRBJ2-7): KAGVTQTPRYLIKTRGQQVTLSCSPISGHRSVSWYQQTPGQGLQFLFEYFSETQRNKGNFPGRFSGRQFSNSRSEMNVSTLELGDSALYLCASSSSYEQYFGPGTRLTVT.

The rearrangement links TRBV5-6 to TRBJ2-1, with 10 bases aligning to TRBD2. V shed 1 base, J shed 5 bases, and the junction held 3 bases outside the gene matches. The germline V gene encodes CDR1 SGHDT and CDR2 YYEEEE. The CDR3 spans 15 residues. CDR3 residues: CASSLFLAGDNEQFF. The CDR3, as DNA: TGTGCCAGCAGCTTGTTCCTAGCGGGAGACAATGAGCAGTTCTTC.

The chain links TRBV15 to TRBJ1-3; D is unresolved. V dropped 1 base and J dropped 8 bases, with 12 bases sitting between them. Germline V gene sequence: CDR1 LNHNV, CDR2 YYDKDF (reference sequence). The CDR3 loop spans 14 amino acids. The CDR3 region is CATSRVRASDTIYF. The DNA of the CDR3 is TGTGCCACCAGCAGAGTAAGGGCGTCGGACACCATATATTTT.

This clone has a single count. As DNA, the CDR3 is TGTGCCAGCAGTCCGACGCGGGTACGCGCCCAGTACTTC. It is translated as CASSPTRVRAQYF. The V and J genes are TRBV27 and TRBJ2-5; D is possibly TRBD2 (5 bases). Germline CDR1 MNHEY, CDR2 SMNVEV (reference sequence). This CDR3 has 13 amino acids. V was trimmed by 5 bases and J by 9 bases, leaving 16 bases between them.

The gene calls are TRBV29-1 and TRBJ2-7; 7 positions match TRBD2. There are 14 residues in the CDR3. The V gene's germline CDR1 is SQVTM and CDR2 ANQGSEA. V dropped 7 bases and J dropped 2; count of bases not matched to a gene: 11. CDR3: CSARGWEGTYEQYF. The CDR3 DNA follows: TGCAGCGCCCGGGGGTGGGAGGGAACCTACGAGCAGTACTTC.

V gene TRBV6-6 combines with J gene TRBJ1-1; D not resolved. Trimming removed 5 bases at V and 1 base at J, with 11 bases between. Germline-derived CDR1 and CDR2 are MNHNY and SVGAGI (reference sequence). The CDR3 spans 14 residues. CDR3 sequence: CASSKTKGNTEAFF. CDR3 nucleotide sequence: TGTGCCAGCAGTAAAACCAAGGGGAACACTGAAGCTTTCTTT.

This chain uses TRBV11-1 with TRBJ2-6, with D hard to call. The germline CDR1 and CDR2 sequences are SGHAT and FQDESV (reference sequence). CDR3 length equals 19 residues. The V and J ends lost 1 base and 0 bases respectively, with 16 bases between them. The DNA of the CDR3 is TGTGCCAGCAGCTTAGTCGGGCCAGGCTTCAGCTCTGGGGCCAACGTCCTGACTTTC. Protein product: CASSLVGPGFSSGANVLTF.

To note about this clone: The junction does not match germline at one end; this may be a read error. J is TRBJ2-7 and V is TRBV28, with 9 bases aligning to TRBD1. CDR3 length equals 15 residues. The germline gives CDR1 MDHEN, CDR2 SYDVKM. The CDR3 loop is CANSLLGQGTYEQYF. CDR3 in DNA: TGTGCCAACAGTTTATTGGGACAGGGCACCTACGAGCAGTACTTC.

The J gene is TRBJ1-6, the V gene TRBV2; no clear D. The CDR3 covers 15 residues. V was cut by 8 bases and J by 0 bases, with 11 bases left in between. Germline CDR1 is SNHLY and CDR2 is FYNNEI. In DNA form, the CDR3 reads TGTGCCAGCGTAGGGCAGAGCTCCTATAATTCACCCCTCCACTTT. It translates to CASVGQSSYNSPLHF.

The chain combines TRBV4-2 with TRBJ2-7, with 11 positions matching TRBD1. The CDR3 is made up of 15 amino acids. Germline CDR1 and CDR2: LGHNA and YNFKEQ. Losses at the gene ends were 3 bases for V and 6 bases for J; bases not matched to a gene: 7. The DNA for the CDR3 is TGTGCCAGCAGCCAGGAGGACAGGGGGCAGCCCGAGCAGTACTTC. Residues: CASSQEDRGQPEQYF.